This T cell receptor (beta chain) stems from a study of identical twins. Overall study results and limits: There was an excess of low generation probability in the out-of-frame alpha sequences that twins shared. Invariant populations such as MAIT and iNKT cells could partly muddle zero-insertion analyses.

This clonotype appeared many times. The antigen remains undetermined. CDR1 is SQVTM, CDR2 ANQGSEA, per germline. V was cut by 6 bases and J by 3 bases, with 12 bases left in between. The CDR3 sequence is 13 residues long. Using its own MiXCR run on the 5' RACE reads, TCRdb lists one record per CDR3 protein. The repertoire holds 250,000 or so distinct CDR3 sequences, with 7.5% as singletons. These data are also associated with another study on yellow fever vaccine responses in identical twins.

The chain has TRBV29-1 and TRBJ2-1; weak D call: TRBD2 (6 bases). The origin of this receptor is a young woman in good health. Sequences were obtained from CD8+ T cells sorted from blood. CDR3 sequence (DNA): TGCAGCGTCTCCCCGGGAGACTACAATGAGCAGTTCTTC. Its translation: CSVSPGDYNEQFF.